This TCR beta chain was recorded in a study of CD8+ T cells in alopecia areata. Study observations and caveats: Scalp sample sequencing also detects resident alphabeta T cells of normal skin.

CDR3 length: 13 amino acids. The germline gives CDR1 MNHEY, CDR2 SVGAGI. Trimming removed 2 bases from V and 8 bases from J, with 11 bases in between. Regarding this clone: Antigen specificity is unknown.

Collection of lesional scalp punch biopsies and peripheral blood was performed in alopecia areata patients. Reverse transcription of extracted RNA yielded cDNA, which provided the sequencing template. Only in-frame clones appear in the TCRdb table, and some are missing; sequencing was by immunoSEQ multiplex PCR. The sample consists of over 120,000 clones, 45% to 60% of them appearing once. The sequence was obtained from a human donor with alopecia areata. This sequence joins TRBV6-5 and TRBJ2-3; weak D call: TRBD1 (6 bases). The material was CD4+ T cells sorted from blood, obtained at week 0. CDR3 in amino acids: CASSYDPRGTQYF. The CDR3 DNA sequence: TGTGCCAGCAGTTACGACCCCAGGGGTACGCAGTATTTT.